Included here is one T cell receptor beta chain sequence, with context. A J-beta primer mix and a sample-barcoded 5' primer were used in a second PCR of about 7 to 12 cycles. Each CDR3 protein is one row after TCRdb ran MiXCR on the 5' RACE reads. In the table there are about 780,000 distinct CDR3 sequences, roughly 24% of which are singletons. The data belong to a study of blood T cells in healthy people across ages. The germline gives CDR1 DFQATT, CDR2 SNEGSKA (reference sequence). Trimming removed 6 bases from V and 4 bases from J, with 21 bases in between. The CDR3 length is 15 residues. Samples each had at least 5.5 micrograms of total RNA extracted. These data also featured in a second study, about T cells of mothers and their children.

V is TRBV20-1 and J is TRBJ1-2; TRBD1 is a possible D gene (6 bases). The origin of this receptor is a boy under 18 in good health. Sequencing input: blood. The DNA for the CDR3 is TGCAGTGCCCCAAGGGAGGGGGAAGGAGGCTATGGCTACACCTTC. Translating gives CSAPREGEGGYGYTF.